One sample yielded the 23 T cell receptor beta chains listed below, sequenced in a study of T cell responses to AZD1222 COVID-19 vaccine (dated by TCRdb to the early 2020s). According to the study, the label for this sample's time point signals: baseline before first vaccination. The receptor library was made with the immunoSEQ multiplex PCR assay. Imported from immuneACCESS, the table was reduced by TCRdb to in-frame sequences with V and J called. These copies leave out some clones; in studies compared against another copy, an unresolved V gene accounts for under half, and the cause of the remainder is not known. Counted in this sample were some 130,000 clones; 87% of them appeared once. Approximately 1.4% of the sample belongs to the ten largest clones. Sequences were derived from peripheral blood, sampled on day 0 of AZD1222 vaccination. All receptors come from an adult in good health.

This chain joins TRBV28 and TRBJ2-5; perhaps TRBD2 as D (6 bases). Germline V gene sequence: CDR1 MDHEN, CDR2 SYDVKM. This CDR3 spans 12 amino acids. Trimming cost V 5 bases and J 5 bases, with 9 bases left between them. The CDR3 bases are TGTGCCAGCAGTCGACTAGGGGAGACCCAGTACTTC. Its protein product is CASSRLGETQYF.

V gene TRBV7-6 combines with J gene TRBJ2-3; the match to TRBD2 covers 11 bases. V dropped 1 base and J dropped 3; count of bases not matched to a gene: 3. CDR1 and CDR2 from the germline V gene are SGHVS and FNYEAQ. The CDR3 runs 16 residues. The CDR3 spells CASSLVASGGTDTQYF. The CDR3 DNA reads TGTGCCAGCAGCTTAGTGGCTAGCGGGGGGACAGATACGCAGTATTTT.

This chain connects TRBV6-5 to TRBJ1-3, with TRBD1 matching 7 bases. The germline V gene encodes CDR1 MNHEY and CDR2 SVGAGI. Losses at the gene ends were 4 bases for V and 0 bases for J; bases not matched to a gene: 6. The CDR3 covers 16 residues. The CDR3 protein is CASSLTGQSSGNTIYF. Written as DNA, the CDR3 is TGTGCCAGCAGTTTGACGGGACAGAGCTCTGGAAACACCATATATTTT.

The CDR3 bases are TGTGCCAGCAGCCCCTCGGGGGACAGTTCCTACGAGCAGTACTTC. Its translation: CASSPSGDSSYEQYF. This chain uses TRBV7-2 with TRBJ2-7, with D maybe TRBD1 (7 bases). The CDR3 is made up of 15 amino acids. Germline V gene lookup returns CDR1 SGHTA and CDR2 FQGNSA. Trimming cost V 5 bases and J 1 base, with 15 bases left between them.

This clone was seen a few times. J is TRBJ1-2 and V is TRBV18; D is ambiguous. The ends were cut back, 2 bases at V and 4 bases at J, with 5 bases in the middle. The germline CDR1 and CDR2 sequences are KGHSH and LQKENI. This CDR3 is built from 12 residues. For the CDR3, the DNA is TGTGCCAGCTCACCAGATGTCTATGGCTACACCTTC. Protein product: CASSPDVYGYTF. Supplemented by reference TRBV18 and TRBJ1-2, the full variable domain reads NAGVMQNPRHLVRRRGQEARLRCSPMKGHSHVYWYRQLPEEGLKFMVYLQKENIIDESGMPKERFSAEFPKEGPSILRIQQVVRGDSAAYFCASSPDVYGYTFGSGTRLTVV.

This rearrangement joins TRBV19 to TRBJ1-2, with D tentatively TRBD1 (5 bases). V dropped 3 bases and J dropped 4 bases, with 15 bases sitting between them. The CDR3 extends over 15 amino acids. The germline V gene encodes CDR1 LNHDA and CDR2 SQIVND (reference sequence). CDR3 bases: TGTGCCAGTAGTATTCCGAGACAGATTACCTATGGCTACACCTTC. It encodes CASSIPRQITYGYTF.

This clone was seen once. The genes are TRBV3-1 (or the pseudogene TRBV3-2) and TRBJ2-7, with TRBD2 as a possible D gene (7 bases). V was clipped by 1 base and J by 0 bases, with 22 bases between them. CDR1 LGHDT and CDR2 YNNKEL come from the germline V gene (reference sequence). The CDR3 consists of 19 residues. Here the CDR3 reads CASSQGGWRGGTPSYEQYF. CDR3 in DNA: TGTGCCAGCAGCCAAGGAGGCTGGAGGGGGGGGACCCCCTCCTACGAGCAGTACTTC.

The CDR3 region is CASSLERRETQYF. The CDR3 bases are TGTGCCAGCAGTTTAGAGCGAAGGGAGACCCAGTACTTC. The chain employs TRBV12-3 or TRBV12-4 and TRBJ2-5, with D uncertain. The V end lost 1 base, the J end lost 5 bases, and 8 bases lay between the germline ends. The CDR3 spans 13 residues.

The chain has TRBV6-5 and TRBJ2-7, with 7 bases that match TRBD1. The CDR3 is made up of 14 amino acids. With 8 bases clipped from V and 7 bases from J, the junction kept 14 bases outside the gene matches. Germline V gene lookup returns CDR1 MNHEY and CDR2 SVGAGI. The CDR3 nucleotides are TGTGCCAGCTTTTCCGGGACAGCCCAGAGGGAGCAGTACTTC. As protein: CASFSGTAQREQYF.

The CDR3 sequence: CAWRRAGARYEQYF. For the CDR3, the DNA is TGTGCCTGGAGACGGGCAGGGGCTCGCTACGAGCAGTACTTC. This chain joins TRBV30 and TRBJ2-7, with TRBD1 as a possible D gene (6 bases). Trimming took off 3 bases at V and 3 bases at J, with 15 bases between the two ends. This CDR3 comprises 14 residues. Per the germline V gene, CDR1 is GTSNPN and CDR2 is SVGIG (reference sequence).

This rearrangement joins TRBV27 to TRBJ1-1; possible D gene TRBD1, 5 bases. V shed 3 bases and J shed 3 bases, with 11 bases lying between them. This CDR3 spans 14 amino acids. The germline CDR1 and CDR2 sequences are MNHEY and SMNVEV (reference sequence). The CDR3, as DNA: TGTGCCAGCAGTTTCGGGACGGGTTACACTGAAGCTTTCTTT. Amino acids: CASSFGTGYTEAFF.

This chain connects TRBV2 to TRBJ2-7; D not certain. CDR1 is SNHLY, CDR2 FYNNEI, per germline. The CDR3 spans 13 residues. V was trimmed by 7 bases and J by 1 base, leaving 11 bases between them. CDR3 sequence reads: CASTQDISYEQYF. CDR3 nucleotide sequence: TGTGCCAGCACCCAAGACATATCCTACGAGCAGTACTTC.

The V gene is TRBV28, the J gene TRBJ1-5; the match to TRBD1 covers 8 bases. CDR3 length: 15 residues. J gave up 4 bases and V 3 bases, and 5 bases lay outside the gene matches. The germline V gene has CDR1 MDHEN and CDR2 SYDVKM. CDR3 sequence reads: CASSFSQGGNQPQHF. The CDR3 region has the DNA TGTGCCAGCAGTTTTTCACAGGGGGGGAATCAGCCCCAGCATTTT.

CDR3 region: CASSPAATDLRYGYTF. CDR3 sequence (DNA): TGTGCCAGCAGTCCCGCGGCGACGGACTTACGCTATGGCTACACCTTC. This chain uses TRBV6-2 or TRBV6-3 with TRBJ1-2; no reliable D call. V lost 5 bases, J lost 4 bases, and 20 bases lay in between. This CDR3 spans 16 amino acids. CDR1 and CDR2 from the germline V gene are MNHEY and SVGEGT.

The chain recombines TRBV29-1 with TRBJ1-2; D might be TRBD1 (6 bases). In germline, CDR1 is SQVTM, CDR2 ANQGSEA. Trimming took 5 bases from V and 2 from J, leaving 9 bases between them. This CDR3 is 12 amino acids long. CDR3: CSVTQGNYGYTF. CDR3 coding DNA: TGCAGCGTTACCCAGGGGAACTATGGCTACACCTTC.

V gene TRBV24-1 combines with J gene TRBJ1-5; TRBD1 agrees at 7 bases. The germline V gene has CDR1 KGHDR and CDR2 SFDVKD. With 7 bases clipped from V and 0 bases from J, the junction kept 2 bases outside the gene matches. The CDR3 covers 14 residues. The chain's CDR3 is CATSQGGSNQPQHF. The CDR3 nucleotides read TGTGCCACCAGCCAGGGGGGTAGCAATCAGCCCCAGCATTTT.

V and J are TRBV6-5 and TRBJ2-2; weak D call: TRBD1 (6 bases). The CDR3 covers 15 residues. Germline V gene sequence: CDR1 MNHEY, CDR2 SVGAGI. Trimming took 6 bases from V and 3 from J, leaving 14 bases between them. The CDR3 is CASRDRTLDTGELFF. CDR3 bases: TGTGCCAGCAGAGACAGGACACTTGACACCGGGGAGCTGTTTTTT.

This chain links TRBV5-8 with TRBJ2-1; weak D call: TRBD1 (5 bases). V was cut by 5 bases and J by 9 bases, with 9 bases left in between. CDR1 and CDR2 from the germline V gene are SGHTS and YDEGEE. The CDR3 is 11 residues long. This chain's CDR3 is CASRLTVEQFF. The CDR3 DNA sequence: TGTGCCAGCAGGTTGACAGTTGAGCAGTTCTTC.

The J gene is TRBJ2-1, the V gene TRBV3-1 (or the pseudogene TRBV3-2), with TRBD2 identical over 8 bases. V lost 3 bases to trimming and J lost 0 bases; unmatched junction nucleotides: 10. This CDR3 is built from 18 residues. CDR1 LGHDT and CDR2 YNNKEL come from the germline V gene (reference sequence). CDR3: CASSHLRAGGLSYNEQFF. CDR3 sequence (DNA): TGTGCCAGCAGCCACCTAAGGGCGGGGGGCCTCTCCTACAATGAGCAGTTCTTC.

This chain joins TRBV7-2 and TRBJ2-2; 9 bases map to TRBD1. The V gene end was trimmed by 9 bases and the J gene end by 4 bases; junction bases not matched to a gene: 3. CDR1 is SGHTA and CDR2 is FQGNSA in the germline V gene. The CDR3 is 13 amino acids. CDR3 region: CARGQGGTGELFF. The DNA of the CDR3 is TGTGCCAGGGGACAGGGCGGCACCGGGGAGCTGTTTTTT.

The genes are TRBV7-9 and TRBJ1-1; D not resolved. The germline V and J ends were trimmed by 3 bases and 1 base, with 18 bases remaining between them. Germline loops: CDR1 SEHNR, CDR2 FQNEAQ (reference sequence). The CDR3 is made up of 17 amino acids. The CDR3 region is CASSFGSLRAQNTEAFF. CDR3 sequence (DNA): TGTGCCAGCAGCTTTGGATCCCTCCGTGCGCAGAACACTGAAGCTTTCTTT.

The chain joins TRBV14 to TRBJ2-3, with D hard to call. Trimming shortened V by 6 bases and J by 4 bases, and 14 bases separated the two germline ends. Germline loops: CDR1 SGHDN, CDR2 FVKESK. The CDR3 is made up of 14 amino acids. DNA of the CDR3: TGTGCCAGCAGGGACCCCGCAGGACCAGATACGCAGTATTTT. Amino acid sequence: CASRDPAGPDTQYF.

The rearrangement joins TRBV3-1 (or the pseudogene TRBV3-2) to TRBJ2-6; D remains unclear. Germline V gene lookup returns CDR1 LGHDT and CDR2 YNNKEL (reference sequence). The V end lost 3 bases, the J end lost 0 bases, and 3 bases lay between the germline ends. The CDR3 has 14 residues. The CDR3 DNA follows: TGTGCCAGCAGCCACAGCTCTGGGGCCAACGTCCTGACTTTC. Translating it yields CASSHSSGANVLTF.